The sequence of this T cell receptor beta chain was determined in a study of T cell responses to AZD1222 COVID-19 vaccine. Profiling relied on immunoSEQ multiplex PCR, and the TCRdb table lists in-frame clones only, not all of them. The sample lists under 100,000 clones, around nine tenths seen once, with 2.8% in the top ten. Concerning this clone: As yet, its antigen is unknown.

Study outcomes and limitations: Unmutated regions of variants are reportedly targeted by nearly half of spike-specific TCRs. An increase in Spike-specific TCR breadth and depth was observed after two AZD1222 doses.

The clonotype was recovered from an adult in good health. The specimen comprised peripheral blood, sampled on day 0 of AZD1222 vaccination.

The CDR3 is CASIPPGTSGPKTQYF. The DNA of the CDR3 is TGTGCCAGCATCCCTCCCGGGACTAGCGGACCCAAGACCCAGTACTTC. V usage is TRBV3-1 (or the pseudogene TRBV3-2) and J usage is TRBJ2-5, with TRBD2 identical over 11 bases. Germline V gene sequence: CDR1 LGHDT, CDR2 YNNKEL (reference sequence). The V gene end was trimmed by 7 bases and the J gene end by 6 bases; junction bases not matched to a gene: 13. This CDR3 contains 16 residues.